The 26 T cell receptor beta chains reported below all come from one sample, sequenced in a study of beta chain features in type 1 diabetes. General study results and limits: Patients with Type 1 diabetes showed moderately but significantly shorter TCRB CDR3s in all four CD4+ subsets.

For these receptors, no antigen is known. Expressed TCRB transcripts were sequenced because the isolated RNA had all been reverse transcribed beforehand. Clones were sequenced by immunoSEQ multiplex PCR, and TCRdb holds only the in-frame ones, with some missing. The sample shows over 200,000 clones, roughly 10% of them seen only once. Sequences were obtained from naive CD4+ T cells from blood. Receptor source: a man aged 25 to 40 with type 1 diabetes.

The CDR3 here is CASSQATGYGYTF. The CDR3 DNA sequence: TGCGCCAGCAGCCAAGCAACAGGCTATGGCTACACCTTC. The chain has TRBV4-3 and TRBJ1-2, with D possibly matching TRBD1 (5 bases). Looked up from germline, CDR1 is LGHNA and CDR2 is YSLEER. V gave up 1 base and J gave up 4 bases, with 7 bases separating them. The CDR3 runs to 13 residues.

This clone appeared a few times. The V gene is TRBV15, the J gene TRBJ1-5; D perhaps matches TRBD1 (6 bases). Germline lookup yields CDR1 LNHNV and CDR2 YYDKDF (reference sequence). V lost 4 bases and J lost 3, with 13 bases in between. The CDR3 extends over 15 amino acids. CDR3 protein: CATSITGSDNQPQHF. The DNA of the CDR3 is TGTGCCACCAGCATAACAGGGAGTGACAATCAGCCCCAGCATTTT.

This clone has just a few counts. The rearrangement joins TRBV11-2 to TRBJ1-2; D not resolved. Germline CDR1 reads SGHAT; CDR2 reads FQNNGV. Trimming removed 1 base at V and 0 bases at J, with 6 bases between. The CDR3 contains 14 residues. The CDR3 is CASSLAQTNYGYTF. CDR3 DNA sequence: TGTGCCAGCAGCTTAGCCCAGACTAACTATGGCTACACCTTC.

In its sample, this clone was seen a few times. The chain uses TRBV4-3 and TRBJ2-5; D may be TRBD1 (5 bases). CDR3 size: 13 residues. CDR1 is LGHNA and CDR2 is YSLEER in the germline V gene. Deletions cut 3 bases from V and 4 bases from J, with 9 bases between. Here the CDR3 reads CASSQGRAETQYF. CDR3 nucleotide sequence: TGCGCCAGCAGCCAGGGCAGGGCAGAGACCCAGTACTTC.

The rearrangement links TRBV13 to TRBJ1-6; D remains unclear. The V and J ends lost 6 bases and 16 bases respectively, with 13 bases between them. CDR3 length: 11 amino acids. Looked up from germline, CDR1 is PRHDT and CDR2 is FYEKMQ (reference sequence). This chain's CDR3 is CASSYGLALHF. As DNA, the CDR3 is TGTGCCAGCAGTTATGGTCTTGCGCTCCACTTT.

This chain links TRBV21-1 with TRBJ2-1; the DNA was not used to check the table's D call, TRBD2. TRBV21-1 is designated a pseudogene. This CDR3 comprises 18 residues. The CDR3 is CASSKGWLAGGLYNEQFF. Written as DNA, the CDR3 is TGTGCCAGCAGCAAAGGATGGCTAGCGGGGGGACTATACAATGAGCAGTTCTTC.

V usage is TRBV4-2 and J usage is TRBJ1-6, with D possibly being TRBD1 (5 bases). Germline V gene sequence: CDR1 LGHNA, CDR2 YNFKEQ. The ends were cut back, 0 bases at V and 8 bases at J, with 11 bases in the middle. CDR3 length: 15 residues. The CDR3 loop reads CASSQEGGAHSPLHF. CDR3 sequence (DNA): TGTGCCAGCAGCCAAGAGGGTGGGGCCCATTCACCCCTCCACTTT.

This clone appeared a few times. Within the sample, other DNA sequences also encode this same CDR3. This chain uses TRBV5-1 with TRBJ2-5, with a tentative D call TRBD2 (6 bases). The V end was cut by 0 bases, the J end by 1 base, with 7 bases between. The germline gives CDR1 SGHRS, CDR2 YFSETQ. The CDR3 has 14 residues. The CDR3: CASSLVGGQETQYF. The CDR3 nucleotides are TGCGCCAGCAGCTTGGTGGGGGGCCAAGAGACCCAGTACTTC.

The chain joins TRBV11-2 to TRBJ1-2, with a tentative D call TRBD1 (6 bases). The CDR3 runs to 13 residues. Germline lookup yields CDR1 SGHAT and CDR2 FQNNGV. Trimming pared 3 bases from V and 4 bases from J, leaving 9 bases between. In nucleotides, the CDR3 is TGTGCCAGCAGCTTTTCACAGGGCTATGGCTACACCTTC. Its translation is CASSFSQGYGYTF.

In nucleotides, the CDR3 is TGTGCCAGCAGTTCCCCGGGACTAGCGGAGACCCAGTACTTC. Amino acid sequence: CASSSPGLAETQYF. The chain couples TRBV6-5 to TRBJ2-5, with 10 bases that match TRBD2. This CDR3 spans 14 amino acids. The germline V gene encodes CDR1 MNHEY and CDR2 SVGAGI. V lost 4 bases to trimming and J lost 5 bases; unmatched junction nucleotides: 4.

The chain recombines TRBV5-1 with TRBJ2-1, with 9 positions matching TRBD1. This CDR3 comprises 15 residues. Germline V gene data show CDR1 as SGHRS and CDR2 as YFSETQ. The ends lost 4 bases at V and 0 bases at J; junction bases unmatched: 2. As DNA, the CDR3 is TGCGCCAGCAGCCAGGGACAGGGCTCCTACAATGAGCAGTTCTTC. Its translation: CASSQGQGSYNEQFF.

The J gene is TRBJ1-1, the V gene TRBV6-5; 10 bases are shared with TRBD1. This CDR3 is built from 13 residues. The germline V gene has CDR1 MNHEY and CDR2 SVGAGI. Trimming took 2 bases from V and 12 from J; bases not matched to a gene: 6. DNA for the CDR3: TGTGCCAGCAGTTACGATGGACAGGGGGTTCCTTTCTTT. Translated: CASSYDGQGVPFF.

This clone turned up a few times. The J gene is TRBJ2-3, the V gene TRBV2, with TRBD1 matching 7 bases. The CDR3 length is 14 residues. CDR1 is SNHLY and CDR2 is FYNNEI in the germline V gene. V lost 6 bases and J lost 3; bases outside the gene matches: 6. The CDR3 spells CASRRQGGTDTQYF. The CDR3 DNA sequence: TGTGCCAGCAGACGACAGGGTGGTACAGATACGCAGTATTTT.

The chain joins TRBV7-3 to TRBJ2-3, with 10 bases identical to TRBD2. Trimming removed 4 bases from V and 3 bases from J; junction bases left unmatched: 4. CDR1 and CDR2 from the germline V gene are SGHTA and FQGTGA. The CDR3 runs to 15 residues. Written as DNA, the CDR3 is TGTGCCAGCAGCTCAGGACTAGCGGAGACAGATACGCAGTATTTT. Its translation: CASSSGLAETDTQYF.

The CDR3 sequence: CASSVGGQGAEAFF. The DNA of the CDR3 is TGTGCCAGCAGCGTAGGAGGACAGGGCGCTGAAGCTTTCTTT. The genes are TRBV9 and TRBJ1-1, with TRBD1 identical over 8 bases. Trimming at V came to 0 bases and at J to 6 bases, leaving 4 bases not matched to a gene. The germline gives CDR1 SGDLS, CDR2 YYNGEE. The CDR3 is made up of 14 amino acids. The complete variable domain, with remaining parts taken from reference TRBV9 and TRBJ1-1, reads DSGVTQTPKHLITATGQRVTLRCSPRSGDLSVYWYQQSLDQGLQFLIQYYNGEERAKGNILERFSAQQFPDLHSELNLSSLELGDSALYFCASSVGGQGAEAFFGQGTRLTVV.

This clone was counted only a few times. The chain links TRBV5-1 to TRBJ2-3, with D hard to call. This CDR3 is 14 amino acids long. The germline gives CDR1 SGHRS, CDR2 YFSETQ. Deletions cut 0 bases from V and 2 bases from J, with 7 bases between. CDR3 loop: CASSLAQDTDTQYF. CDR3 bases: TGCGCCAGCAGCTTGGCCCAGGACACAGATACGCAGTATTTT.

DNA for the CDR3: TGTGCCAGCAGGCGAGGGACAGGGTATGCCTACGAGCAGTACTTC. Encoded protein: CASRRGTGYAYEQYF. The gene calls are TRBV4-2 and TRBJ2-5, with 9 positions matching TRBD1. The DNA end is a closer match to TRBJ2-7, so the J assignment may be wrong. This CDR3 is built from 15 residues. Germline assignment: CDR1 LGHNA and CDR2 YNFKEQ.

This chain uses TRBV10-3 with TRBJ2-1, with TRBD1 identical over 10 bases. Germline trimming cut 10 bases from V and 8 bases from J; bases unmatched to any gene: 8. Germline V CDR1 and CDR2: ENHRY, SYGVKD. This CDR3 is 13 amino acids long. CDR3 in DNA: TGTGCCACCCGCGGGACAGGGGTCGATGAGCAGTTCTTC. Translating it yields CATRGTGVDEQFF.

This clone has a handful of counts. V usage is TRBV7-8 and J usage is TRBJ2-5, with TRBD1 as a possible D gene (5 bases). The germline V gene encodes CDR1 SGHVS and CDR2 FQNEAQ. V lost 5 bases, J lost 3 bases, and 10 bases lay in between. The CDR3 extends over 13 amino acids. CDR3: CASSPGHKETQYF. The CDR3 DNA sequence: TGTGCCAGCAGCCCTGGACACAAAGAGACCCAGTACTTC.

There are a few counts of this clone. CDR3 protein: CASSVGQPNTDTQYF. For the CDR3, the DNA is TGTGCCAGCAGCGTCGGACAGCCGAACACAGATACGCAGTATTTT. J is TRBJ2-3 and V is TRBV9; the D gene is possibly TRBD1 (6 bases). The CDR3 has 15 amino acids. Trimming removed 2 bases at V and 2 bases at J, with 12 bases between. Germline V lookup: CDR1 SGDLS, CDR2 YYNGEE.

This clone appeared a few times. The chain has TRBV9 and TRBJ2-3, with TRBD1 identical over 7 bases. J was trimmed by 4 bases and V by 0 bases; bases with no gene match: 14. CDR3 size: 18 residues. CDR1 is SGDLS and CDR2 is YYNGEE in the germline V gene. The CDR3 bases are TGTGCCAGCAGCGTAGCCCCCTCTCGACAGGGCCTCGCAGATACGCAGTATTTT. Its translation is CASSVAPSRQGLADTQYF.

This chain joins TRBV5-1 and TRBJ2-3; the D gene is possibly TRBD1 (6 bases). Looked up from germline, CDR1 is SGHRS and CDR2 is YFSETQ. CDR3 length: 14 residues. Trimming left V 0 bases short and J 1 base short, with 6 bases between. The CDR3 spells CASSLDRGTDTQYF. CDR3 coding DNA: TGCGCCAGCAGCTTGGACAGGGGCACAGATACGCAGTATTTT.

The J gene is TRBJ1-1, the V gene TRBV28; the D is unclear. In germline, CDR1 is MDHEN, CDR2 SYDVKM. Trimming stripped 5 bases from V and 1 base from J, with 14 bases between. The CDR3 extends over 15 amino acids. As DNA, the CDR3 is TGTGCCAGCAGTCCACCGGCGGCAAGGAACACTGAAGCTTTCTTT. Its translation is CASSPPAARNTEAFF.

The chain employs TRBV6-5 and TRBJ1-5; D is undetermined. The V gene's germline CDR1 is MNHEY and CDR2 SVGAGI. Trimming shortened V by 2 bases and J by 4 bases, and 6 bases separated the two germline ends. There are 13 residues in the CDR3. The CDR3 region has the DNA TGTGCCAGCAGTTACGGCTTTAATCAGCCCCAGCATTTT. Its translation: CASSYGFNQPQHF.

This clone was counted a few times. The chain combines TRBV7-2 with TRBJ2-1; TRBD2 agrees at 8 bases. The CDR3 sequence is 13 residues long. V was pared by 4 bases and J by 7 bases, with 3 bases of the junction left unmatched. CDR1 and CDR2 from the germline V gene are SGHTA and FQGNSA. Here the CDR3 DNA reads TGTGCCAGCAGCTCCGGGACTAGGAATGAGCAGTTCTTC. As protein: CASSSGTRNEQFF.

This clone occurred a few times. The rearrangement uses TRBV19 and TRBJ2-7, with TRBD1 matching 7 bases. Germline trimming cut 6 bases from V and 3 bases from J; bases unmatched to any gene: 5. The CDR3 is made up of 13 amino acids. CDR1 is LNHDA and CDR2 is SQIVND in the germline V gene (reference sequence). CDR3 in DNA: TGTGCCAGTAGAGAACAGGGGAGCTACGAGCAGTACTTC. As protein: CASREQGSYEQYF. The full variable domain, its missing parts supplied by reference TRBV19 and TRBJ2-7, is DGGITQSPKYLFRKEGQNVTLSCEQNLNHDAMYWYRQDPGQGLRLIYYSQIVNDFQKGDIAEGYSVSREKKESFPLTVTSAQKNPTAFYLCASREQGSYEQYFGPGTRLTVT.